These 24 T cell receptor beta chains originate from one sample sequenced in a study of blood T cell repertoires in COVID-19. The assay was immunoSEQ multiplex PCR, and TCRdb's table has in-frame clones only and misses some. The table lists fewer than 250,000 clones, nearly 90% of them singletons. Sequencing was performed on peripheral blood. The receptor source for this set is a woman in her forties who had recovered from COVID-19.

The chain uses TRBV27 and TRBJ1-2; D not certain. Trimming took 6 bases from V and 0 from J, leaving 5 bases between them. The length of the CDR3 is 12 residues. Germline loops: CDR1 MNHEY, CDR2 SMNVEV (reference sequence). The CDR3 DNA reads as TGTGCCAGCAGCAATTCTAACTATGGCTACACCTTC. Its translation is CASSNSNYGYTF.

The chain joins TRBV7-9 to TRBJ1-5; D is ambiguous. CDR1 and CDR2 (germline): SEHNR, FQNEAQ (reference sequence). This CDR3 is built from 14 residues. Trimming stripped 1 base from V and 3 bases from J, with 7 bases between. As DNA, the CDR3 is TGTGCCAGCAGCTTAGGGGCCGACAATCAGCCCCAGCATTTT. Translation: CASSLGADNQPQHF.

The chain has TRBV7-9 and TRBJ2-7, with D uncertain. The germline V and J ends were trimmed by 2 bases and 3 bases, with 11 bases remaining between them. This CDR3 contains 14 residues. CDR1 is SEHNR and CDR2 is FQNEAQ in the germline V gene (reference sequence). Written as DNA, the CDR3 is TGTGCCAGCAGCTTAAAGTCTTCGGGCTACGAGCAGTACTTC. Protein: CASSLKSSGYEQYF.

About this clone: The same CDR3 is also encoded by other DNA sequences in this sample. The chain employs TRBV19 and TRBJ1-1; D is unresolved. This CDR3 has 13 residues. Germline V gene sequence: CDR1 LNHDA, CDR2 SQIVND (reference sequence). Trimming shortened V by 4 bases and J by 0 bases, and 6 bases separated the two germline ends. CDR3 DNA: TGTGCCAGTAGTACCCAGATGAACACTGAAGCTTTCTTT. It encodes CASSTQMNTEAFF.

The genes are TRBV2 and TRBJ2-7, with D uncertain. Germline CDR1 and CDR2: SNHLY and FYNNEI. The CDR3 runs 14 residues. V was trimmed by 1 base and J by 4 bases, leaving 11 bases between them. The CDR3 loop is CASSEGFGQYEQYF. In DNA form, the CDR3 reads TGTGCCAGCAGTGAAGGTTTTGGGCAGTACGAGCAGTACTTC.

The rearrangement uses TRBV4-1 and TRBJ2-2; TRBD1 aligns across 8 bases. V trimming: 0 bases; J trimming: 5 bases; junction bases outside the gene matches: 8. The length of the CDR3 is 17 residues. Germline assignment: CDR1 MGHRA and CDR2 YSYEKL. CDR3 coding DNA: TGCGCCAGCAGCCAAGATCCCGGGACAGGTGGAACCGGGGAGCTGTTTTTT. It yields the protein CASSQDPGTGGTGELFF.

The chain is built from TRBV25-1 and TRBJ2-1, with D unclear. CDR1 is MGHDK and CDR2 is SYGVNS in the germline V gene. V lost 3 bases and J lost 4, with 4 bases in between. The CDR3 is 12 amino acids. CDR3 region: CASSDRYNEQFF. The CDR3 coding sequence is TGTGCCAGCAGTGACAGGTACAATGAGCAGTTCTTC. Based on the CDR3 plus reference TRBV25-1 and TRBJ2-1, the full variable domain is EADIYQTPRYLVIGTGKKITLECSQTMGHDKMYWYQQDPGMELHLIHYSYGVNSTEKGDLSSESTVSRIRTEHFPLTLESARPSHTSQYLCASSDRYNEQFFGPGTRLTVL.

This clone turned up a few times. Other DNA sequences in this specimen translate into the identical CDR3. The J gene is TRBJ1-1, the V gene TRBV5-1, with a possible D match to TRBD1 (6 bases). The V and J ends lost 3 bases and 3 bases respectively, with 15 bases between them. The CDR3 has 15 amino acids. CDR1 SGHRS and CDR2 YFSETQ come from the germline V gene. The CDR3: CASSSLTGRDTEAFF. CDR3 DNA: TGCGCCAGCAGCTCGCTTACAGGGAGGGACACTGAAGCTTTCTTT.

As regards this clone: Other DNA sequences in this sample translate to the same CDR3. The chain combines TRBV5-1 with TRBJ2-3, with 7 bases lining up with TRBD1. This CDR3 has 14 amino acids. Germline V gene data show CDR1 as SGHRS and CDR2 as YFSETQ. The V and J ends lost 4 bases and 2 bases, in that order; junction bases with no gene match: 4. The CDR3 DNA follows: TGCGCCAGCAGCCTCGGACAGGACACAGATACGCAGTATTTT. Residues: CASSLGQDTDTQYF. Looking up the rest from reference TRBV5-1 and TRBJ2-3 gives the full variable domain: KAGVTQTPRYLIKTRGQQVTLSCSPISGHRSVSWYQQTPGQGLQFLFEYFSETQRNKGNFPGRFSGRQFSNSRSEMNVSTLELGDSALYLCASSLGQDTDTQYFGPGTRLTVL.

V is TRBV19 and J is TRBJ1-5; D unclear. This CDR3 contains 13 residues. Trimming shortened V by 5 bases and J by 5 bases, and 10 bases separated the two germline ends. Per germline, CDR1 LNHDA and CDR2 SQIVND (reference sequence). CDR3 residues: CASSQLEDQPQHF. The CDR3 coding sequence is TGTGCCAGTAGTCAACTGGAGGATCAGCCCCAGCATTTT.

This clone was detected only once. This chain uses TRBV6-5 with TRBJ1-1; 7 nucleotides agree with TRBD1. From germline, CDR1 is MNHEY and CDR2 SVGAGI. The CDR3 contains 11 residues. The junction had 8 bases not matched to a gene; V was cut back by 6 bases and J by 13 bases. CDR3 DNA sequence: TGTGCCAGCAGGATGGGGACAGTGGTTTTCTTT. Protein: CASRMGTVVFF.

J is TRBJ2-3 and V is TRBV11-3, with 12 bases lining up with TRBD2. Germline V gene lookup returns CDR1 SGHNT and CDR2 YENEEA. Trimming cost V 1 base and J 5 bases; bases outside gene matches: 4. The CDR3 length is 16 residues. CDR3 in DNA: TGTGCCAGCAGCTTAGGACTAGCGGGAGATGAAGATACGCAGTATTTT. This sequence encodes CASSLGLAGDEDTQYF.

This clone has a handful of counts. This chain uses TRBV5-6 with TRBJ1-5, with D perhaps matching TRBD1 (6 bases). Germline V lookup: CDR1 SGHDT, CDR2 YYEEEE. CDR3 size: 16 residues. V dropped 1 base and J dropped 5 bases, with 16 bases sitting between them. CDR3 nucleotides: TGTGCCAGCAGCTTGAAAGGGGGGGCGGATGATCAGCCCCAGCATTTT. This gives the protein CASSLKGGADDQPQHF.

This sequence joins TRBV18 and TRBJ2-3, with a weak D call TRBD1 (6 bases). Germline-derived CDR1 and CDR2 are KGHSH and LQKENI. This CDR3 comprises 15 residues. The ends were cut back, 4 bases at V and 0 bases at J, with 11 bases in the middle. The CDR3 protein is CASSLDRASTDTQYF. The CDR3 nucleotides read TGTGCCAGCTCACTGGACAGAGCTAGCACAGATACGCAGTATTTT.

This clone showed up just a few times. The DNA for the CDR3 is TGCGCCAGCAGGTCGACCCAGGGAAGCACAGATACGCAGTATTTT. It codes for CASRSTQGSTDTQYF. The genes are TRBV5-1 and TRBJ2-3; D possibly corresponds to TRBD1 (5 bases). Per the germline V gene, CDR1 is SGHRS and CDR2 is YFSETQ. V was clipped by 5 bases and J by 0 bases, with 13 bases between them. The CDR3 has 15 residues.

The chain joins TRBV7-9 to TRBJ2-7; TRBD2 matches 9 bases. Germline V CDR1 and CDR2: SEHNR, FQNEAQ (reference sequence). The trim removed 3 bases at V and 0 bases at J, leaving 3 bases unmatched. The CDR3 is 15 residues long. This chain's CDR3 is CASSFKTSGSYEQYF. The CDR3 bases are TGTGCCAGCAGCTTTAAGACTAGCGGCTCCTACGAGCAGTACTTC.

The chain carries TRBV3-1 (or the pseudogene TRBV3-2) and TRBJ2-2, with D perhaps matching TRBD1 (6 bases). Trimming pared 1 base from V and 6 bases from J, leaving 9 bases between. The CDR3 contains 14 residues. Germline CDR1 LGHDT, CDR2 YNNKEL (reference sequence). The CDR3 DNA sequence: TGTGCCAGCAGCCAAGTAACAGGGTCCGGGGAGCTGTTTTTT. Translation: CASSQVTGSGELFF.

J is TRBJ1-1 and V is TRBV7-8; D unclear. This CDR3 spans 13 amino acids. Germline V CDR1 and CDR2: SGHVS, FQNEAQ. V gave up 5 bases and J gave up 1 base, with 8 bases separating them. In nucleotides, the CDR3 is TGTGCCAGCAGCCAGGACTCGAACACTGAAGCTTTCTTT. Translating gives CASSQDSNTEAFF.

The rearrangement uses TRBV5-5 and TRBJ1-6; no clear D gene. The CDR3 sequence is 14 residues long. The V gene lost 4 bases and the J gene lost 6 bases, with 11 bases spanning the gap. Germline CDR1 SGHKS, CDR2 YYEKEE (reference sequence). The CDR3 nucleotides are TGTGCCAGCAGCCCACTGGGCGTTAATTCACCCCTCCACTTT. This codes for CASSPLGVNSPLHF.

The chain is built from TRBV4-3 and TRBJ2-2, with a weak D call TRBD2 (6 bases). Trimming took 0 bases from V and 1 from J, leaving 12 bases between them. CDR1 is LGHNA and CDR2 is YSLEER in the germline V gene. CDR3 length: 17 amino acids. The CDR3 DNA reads TGCGCCAGCAGCCAAGATTTGCGGGGCGTGAACACCGGGGAGCTGTTTTTT. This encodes CASSQDLRGVNTGELFF.

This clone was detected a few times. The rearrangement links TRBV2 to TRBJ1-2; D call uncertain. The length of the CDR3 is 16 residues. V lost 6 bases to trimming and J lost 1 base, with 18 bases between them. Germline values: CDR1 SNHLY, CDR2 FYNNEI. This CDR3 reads CASSADPGSHNYGYTF. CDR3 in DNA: TGTGCCAGCAGCGCTGACCCAGGATCTCATAACTATGGCTACACCTTC.

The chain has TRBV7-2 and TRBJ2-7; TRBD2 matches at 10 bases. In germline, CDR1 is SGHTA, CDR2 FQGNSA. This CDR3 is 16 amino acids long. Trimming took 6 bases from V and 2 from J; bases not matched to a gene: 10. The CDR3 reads CASSPQSAGGPYEQYF. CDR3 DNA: TGTGCCAGCAGTCCCCAATCAGCGGGAGGGCCCTACGAGCAGTACTTC.

CDR3 sequence (DNA): TGTGCCAGCAGCTTCGAGAGGACCTACGAGCAGTACTTC. It yields the protein CASSFERTYEQYF. The rearrangement joins TRBV7-2 to TRBJ2-7; D uncertain. Trimming cost V 3 bases and J 2 bases, with 8 bases left between them. This CDR3 is built from 13 residues. Germline V gene sequence: CDR1 SGHTA, CDR2 FQGNSA.

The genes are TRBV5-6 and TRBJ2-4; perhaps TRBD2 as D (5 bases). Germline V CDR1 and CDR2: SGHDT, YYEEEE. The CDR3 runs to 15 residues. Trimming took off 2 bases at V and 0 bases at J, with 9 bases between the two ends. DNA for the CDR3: TGTGCCAGCAGCTTTACGGGAACAGCCAAAAACATTCAGTACTTC. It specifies CASSFTGTAKNIQYF.